The rows below give T cell receptor beta chains drawn from one sample of a study of cytomegalovirus exposure and HLA in healthy donors. The data were produced by immunoSEQ multiplex PCR, yet TCRdb's version contains in-frame clones alone and is incomplete. The sample has about 160,000 clones, about 68% seen once. Sequenced input: PBMCs. The receptor source for this set is a female donor in good health and CMV-seronegative. CDR3s include the opening cysteine and the closing phenylalanine or tryptophan. D genes are given only for firm matches. Only part of the rows carry a size: once, few, many, or a class if the clone is expanded.

D gene	clone size	V gene	J gene	CDR3 DNA	CDR3 protein
TRBD1	-	TRBV7-8	TRBJ2-5	TGTGCCAGCCGCTCGGGACAGGGGTCCCCTGAGACCCAGTACTTC	CASRSGQGSPETQYF
TRBD1	-	TRBV19	TRBJ1-6	TGTGCCAGTAGTATAGTCTACAGGGGAGGCAATTCACCCCTCCACTTT	CASSIVYRGGNSPLHF
-	few	TRBV27	TRBJ2-3	TGTGCCAGCAGATTGCTCGGGCTAGCCCGGAGCACAGATACGCAGTATTTT	CASRLLGLARSTDTQYF
-	-	TRBV9	TRBJ2-5	TGTGCCAGCAGCGCATTCTCCTTCCTCGACAGCGCAGAGACCCAGTACTTC	CASSAFSFLDSAETQYF
-	once	TRBV7-9	TRBJ2-5	TGTGCCAGCAGCTTGGGGTCGGGGTACCAAGAGACCCAGTACTTC	CASSLGSGYQETQYF
TRBD2	-	TRBV9	TRBJ2-1	TGTGCCAGCAGTGAGACTAGCGGGAGCCACAATGAGCAGTTCTTC	CASSETSGSHNEQFF
-	-	TRBV29-1	TRBJ1-1	TGCAGCGTTGATGGGGGCGGCACTGAAGCTTTCTTT	CSVDGGGTEAFF
TRBD1	-	TRBV5-1	TRBJ2-7	TGCGCCAGCAGGCGACAGGGGGCGTACGAGCAGTACTTC	CASRRQGAYEQYF
-	-	TRBV4-1	TRBJ2-5	TGCGCCAGCAGCCAAGTCGTTAGCGGCCAAGAGACCCAGTACTTC	CASSQVVSGQETQYF
-	once	TRBV6-5	TRBJ1-6	TGTGCCAGCAGTTACTACCGACAGGCCGGTTCACCCCTCCACTTT	CASSYYRQAGSPLHF
-	-	TRBV6-5	TRBJ2-7	TGTGCCAGCAGTTCCCCAGGGAACTCCTACGAGCAGTACTTC	CASSSPGNSYEQYF
TRBD2	-	TRBV10-3	TRBJ2-7	TGTGCCATCAGTGAAGGGGGCGGGGGGGGATCCTACGAGCAGTACTTC	CAISEGGGGGSYEQYF
TRBD1	-	TRBV11-3	TRBJ2-3	TGTGCCAGCAGCTGGGGCGACAGGGTGTCCCCAGATACGCAGTATTTT	CASSWGDRVSPDTQYF
-	-	TRBV10-3	TRBJ1-2	TGTGCCGGATCGCAGGGTATTCTCTATGGCTACACCTTC	CAGSQGILYGYTF
-	-	TRBV11-1	TRBJ1-1	TGTGCCAGCAGCCCCCAAGCAGGACGCTGGCGGGAAACTGAAGCTTTCTTT	CASSPQAGRWRETEAFF
-	-	TRBV19	TRBJ2-3	TGTGCCAGTAGCCTCCGGAAGGTAGCTAGCACAGATACGCAGTATTTT	CASSLRKVASTDTQYF
TRBD2	-	TRBV5-8	TRBJ2-1	TGTGCCAGCAGCTTGCGCCGACTAGCGGGAGGGAGTTACAATGAGCAGTTCTTC	CASSLRRLAGGSYNEQFF
TRBD1	-	TRBV7-9	TRBJ2-7	TGTGCCAGCAGCTTAGCCGCCTTGACAGGGGGCGAAGGGTACGAGCAGTACTTC	CASSLAALTGGEGYEQYF
TRBD2	-	TRBV10-1	TRBJ2-1	TGCGCCAGCAGTGGGGTGGCACTAGCGGACAATGAGCAGTTCTTC	CASSGVALADNEQFF
TRBD1	-	TRBV6-5	TRBJ1-2	TGTGCCAGCAGTGGGCAGGGGGCGTCGAACTATGGCTACACCTTC	CASSGQGASNYGYTF
TRBD1	-	TRBV7-8	TRBJ1-4	TGTGCCAGCAGCCGGGACAGCTCGGATGAAAAACTGTTTTTT	CASSRDSSDEKLFF
-	-	TRBV11-2	TRBJ2-3	TGTGCCAGCAGAGAGGGTGCAGATACGCAGTATTTT	CASREGADTQYF
-	-	TRBV4-1	TRBJ1-3	TGCGCCAGCAGTATCTCTAGGGGTGGAGGAAACACCATATATTTT	CASSISRGGGNTIYF
-	few	TRBV19	TRBJ2-2	TGTGCCAGTAGTTTCTCGGGAACCGGGGAGCTGTTTTTT	CASSFSGTGELFF
-	once	TRBV28	TRBJ2-5	TGTGCCAGCAGTCCGAGGGCCCCATGGCAAGAGACCCAGTACTTC	CASSPRAPWQETQYF
TRBD1	few	TRBV5-1	TRBJ2-2	TGCGCCAGCAGCTTGCCCCAGGGGGACACCGGGGAGCTGTTTTTT	CASSLPQGDTGELFF
-	-	TRBV7-2	TRBJ1-1	TGTGCCAGCAGCGGACAGTTGAACACTGAAGCTTTCTTT	CASSGQLNTEAFF
-	-	TRBV18	TRBJ1-2	TGTGCCAGCTCACCTTCCTCCGGGAAAAATGGCTACACCTTC	CASSPSSGKNGYTF
TRBD1	-	TRBV29-1	TRBJ2-7	TGCAGCGTTGGGCGGAAAGGGGGCGCGCCCCCCGAGCAGTACTTC	CSVGRKGGAPPEQYF
-	-	TRBV20-1	TRBJ1-2	TGCAGTGCTAGGGGTGGGCCTGGCTACACCTTC	CSARGGPGYTF
-	-	TRBV1	TRBJ2-1	TGCACCAGCAGCCAAGGGCTAGCGGGGGCCACGAGCTCCTACAATGAGCAGTTCTTC	CTSSQGLAGATSSYNEQFF
-	-	TRBV5-1	TRBJ1-2	TGCGCCAGCAGCTTAGGCCAGGGACAAGAGGGCTACACCTTC	CASSLGQGQEGYTF
-	-	TRBV7-9	TRBJ2-5	TGTGCCAGCAGTCATTTTAATGAGGGTCGTGGAGAGACCCAGTACTTC	CASSHFNEGRGETQYF
-	-	TRBV7-9	TRBJ1-2	TGTGCCAGCAGCTGGGTGACAGTCGGGGGGGCCTATGGCTACACCTTC	CASSWVTVGGAYGYTF
-	-	TRBV28	TRBJ1-4	TGTGCCAGCAGTTTGGGGGGGGCAGGGGCTAATGAAAAACTGTTTTTT	CASSLGGAGANEKLFF
TRBD1	-	TRBV5-5	TRBJ1-5	TGTGCCAGCATCCTAGGTTCGGACAGGGGGGCCAATCAGCCCCAGCATTTT	CASILGSDRGANQPQHF
TRBD2	-	TRBV5-1	TRBJ2-1	TGCGCCAGCAGCTTCCCGGGACTAGCGGGAACCCTGAGCTCCTACAATGAGCAGTTCTTC	CASSFPGLAGTLSSYNEQFF
TRBD1	few	TRBV5-1	TRBJ1-1	TGCGCCAGCAGGTTGGGGACAGGGGCGAACACTGAAGCTTTCTTT	CASRLGTGANTEAFF